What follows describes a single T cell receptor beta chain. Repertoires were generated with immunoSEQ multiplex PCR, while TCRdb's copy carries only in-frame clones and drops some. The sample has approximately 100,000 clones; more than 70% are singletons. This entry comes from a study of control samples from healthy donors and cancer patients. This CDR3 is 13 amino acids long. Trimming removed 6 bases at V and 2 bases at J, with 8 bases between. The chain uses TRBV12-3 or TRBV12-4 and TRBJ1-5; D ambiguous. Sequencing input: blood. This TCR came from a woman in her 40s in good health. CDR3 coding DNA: TGTGCCAGCAGCCCCCAGCGCAATCAGCCCCAGCATTTT. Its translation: CASSPQRNQPQHF.